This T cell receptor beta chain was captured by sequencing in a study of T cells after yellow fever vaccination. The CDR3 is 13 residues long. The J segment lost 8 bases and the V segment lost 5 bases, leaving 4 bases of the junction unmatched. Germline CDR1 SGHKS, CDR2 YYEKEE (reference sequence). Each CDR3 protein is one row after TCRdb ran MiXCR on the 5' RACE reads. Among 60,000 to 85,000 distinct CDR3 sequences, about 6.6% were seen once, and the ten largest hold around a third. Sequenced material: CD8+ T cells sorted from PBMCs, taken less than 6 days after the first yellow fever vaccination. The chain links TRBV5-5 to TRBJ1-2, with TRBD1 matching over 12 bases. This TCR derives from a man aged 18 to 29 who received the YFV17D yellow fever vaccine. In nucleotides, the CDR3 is TGTGCCAGCAGTCGGGACAGGGGGCGAGGCTACACCTTC. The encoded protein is CASSRDRGRGYTF.